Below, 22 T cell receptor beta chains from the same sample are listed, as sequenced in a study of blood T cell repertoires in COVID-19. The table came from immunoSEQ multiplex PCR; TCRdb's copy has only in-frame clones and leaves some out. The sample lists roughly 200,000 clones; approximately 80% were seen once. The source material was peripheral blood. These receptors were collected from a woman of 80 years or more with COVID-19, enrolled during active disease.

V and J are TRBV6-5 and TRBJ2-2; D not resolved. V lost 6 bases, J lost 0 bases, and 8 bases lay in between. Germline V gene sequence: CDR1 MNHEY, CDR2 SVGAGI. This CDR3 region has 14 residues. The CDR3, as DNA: TGTGCCAGCAGGCGCGACACGAACACCGGGGAGCTGTTTTTT. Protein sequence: CASRRDTNTGELFF.

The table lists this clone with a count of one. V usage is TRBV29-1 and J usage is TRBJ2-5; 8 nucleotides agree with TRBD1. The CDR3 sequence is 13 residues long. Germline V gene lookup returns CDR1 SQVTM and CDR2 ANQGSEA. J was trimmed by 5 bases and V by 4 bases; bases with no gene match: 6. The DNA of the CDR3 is TGCAGCGTTGTGGCAGGGGGCATGGAGACCCAGTACTTC. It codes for CSVVAGGMETQYF.

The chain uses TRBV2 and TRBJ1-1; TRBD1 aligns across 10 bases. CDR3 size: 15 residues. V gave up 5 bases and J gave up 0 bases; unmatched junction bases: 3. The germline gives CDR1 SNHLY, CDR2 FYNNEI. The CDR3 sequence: CASSTGQGMNTEAFF. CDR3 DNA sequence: TGTGCCAGCAGTACGGGACAGGGGATGAACACTGAAGCTTTCTTT.

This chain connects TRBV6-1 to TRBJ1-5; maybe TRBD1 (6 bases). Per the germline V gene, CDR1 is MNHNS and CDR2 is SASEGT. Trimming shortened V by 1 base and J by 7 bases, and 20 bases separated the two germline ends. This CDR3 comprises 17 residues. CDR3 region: CASSEGGGQGYRQPQHF. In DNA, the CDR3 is TGTGCCAGCAGTGAAGGGGGTGGGCAGGGGTACCGGCAGCCCCAGCATTTT.

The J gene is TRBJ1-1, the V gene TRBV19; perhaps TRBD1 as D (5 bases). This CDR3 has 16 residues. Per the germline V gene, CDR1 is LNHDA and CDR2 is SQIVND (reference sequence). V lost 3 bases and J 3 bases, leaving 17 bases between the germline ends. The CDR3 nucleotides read TGTGCCAGTAGTATCCCCGTGGCCCGGGGGTACACTGAAGCTTTCTTT. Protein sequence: CASSIPVARGYTEAFF.

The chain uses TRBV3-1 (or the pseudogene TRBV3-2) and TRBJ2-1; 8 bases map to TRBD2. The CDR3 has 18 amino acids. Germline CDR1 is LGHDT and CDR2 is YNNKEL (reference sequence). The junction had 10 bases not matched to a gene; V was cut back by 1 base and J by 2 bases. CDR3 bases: TGTGCCAGCAGCCAAGTGGTCGGGAGACTAGCGACCTACAATGAGCAGTTCTTC. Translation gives CASSQVVGRLATYNEQFF.

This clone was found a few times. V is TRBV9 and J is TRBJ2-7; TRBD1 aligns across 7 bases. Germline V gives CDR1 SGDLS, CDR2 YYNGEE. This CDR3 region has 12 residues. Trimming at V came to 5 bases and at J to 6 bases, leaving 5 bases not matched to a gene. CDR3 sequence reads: CASRRRGPEQYF. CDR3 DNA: TGTGCCAGCAGGCGAAGGGGGCCCGAGCAGTACTTC.

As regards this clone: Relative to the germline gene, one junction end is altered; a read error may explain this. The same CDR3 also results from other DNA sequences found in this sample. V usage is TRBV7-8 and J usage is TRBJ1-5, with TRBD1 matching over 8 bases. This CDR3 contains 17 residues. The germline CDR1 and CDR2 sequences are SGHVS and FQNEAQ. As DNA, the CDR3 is TGTGCCAGCAGCTTAAACGCCCAGGGGGCCGGGAATCAACCCCAGCATTTT. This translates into CASSLNAQGAGNQPQHF.

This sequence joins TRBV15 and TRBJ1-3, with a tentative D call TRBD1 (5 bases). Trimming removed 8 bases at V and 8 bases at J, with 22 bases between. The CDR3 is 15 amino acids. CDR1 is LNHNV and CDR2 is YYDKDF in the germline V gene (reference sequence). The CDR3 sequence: CATSPREGKPDTIYF. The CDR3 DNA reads TGTGCCACCTCCCCCAGGGAGGGAAAACCAGACACCATATATTTT.

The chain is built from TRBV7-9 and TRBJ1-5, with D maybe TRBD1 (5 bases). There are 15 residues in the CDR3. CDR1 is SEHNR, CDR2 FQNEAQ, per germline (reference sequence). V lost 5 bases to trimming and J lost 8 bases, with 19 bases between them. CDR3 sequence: CASSPGLFPREPQHF. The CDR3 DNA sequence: TGTGCCAGCAGCCCGGGACTATTCCCTCGAGAGCCCCAGCATTTT.

The CDR3 here is CASSPSSGLKGGYEQYF. CDR3 coding DNA: TGTGCCAGCAGTCCTTCTAGCGGGCTCAAAGGGGGCTACGAGCAGTACTTC. The chain links TRBV2 to TRBJ2-7, with 8 bases that match TRBD2. The junction had 15 bases not matched to a gene; V was cut back by 5 bases and J by 3 bases. Germline V CDR1 and CDR2: SNHLY, FYNNEI. The CDR3 spans 17 residues.

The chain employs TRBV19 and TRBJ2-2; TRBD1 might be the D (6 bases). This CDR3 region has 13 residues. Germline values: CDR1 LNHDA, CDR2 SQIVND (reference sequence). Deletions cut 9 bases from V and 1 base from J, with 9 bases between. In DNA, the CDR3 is TGTGCCAGCGGGACACTGAACACCGGGGAGCTGTTTTTT. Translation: CASGTLNTGELFF.

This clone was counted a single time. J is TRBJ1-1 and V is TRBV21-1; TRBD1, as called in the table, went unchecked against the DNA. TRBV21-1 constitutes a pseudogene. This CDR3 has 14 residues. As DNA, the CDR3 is TGTGCCAGATATCTTCACAGGGGGCCGACTGAAGCTTTCTTT. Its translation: CARYLHRGPTEAFF.

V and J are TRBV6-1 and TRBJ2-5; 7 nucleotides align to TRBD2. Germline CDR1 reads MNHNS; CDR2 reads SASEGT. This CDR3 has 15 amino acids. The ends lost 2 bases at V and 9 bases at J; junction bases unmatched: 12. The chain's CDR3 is CASSEFESGGTPQYF. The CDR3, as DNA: TGTGCCAGCAGTGAATTTGAGTCGGGGGGTACGCCCCAGTACTTC.

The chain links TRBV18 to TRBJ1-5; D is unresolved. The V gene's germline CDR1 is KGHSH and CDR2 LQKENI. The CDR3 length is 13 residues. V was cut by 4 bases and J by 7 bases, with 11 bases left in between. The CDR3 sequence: CASSLAGNQPQHF. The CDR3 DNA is TGTGCCAGCTCACTGGCGGGAAACCAGCCCCAGCATTTT. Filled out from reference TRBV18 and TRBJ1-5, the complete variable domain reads NAGVMQNPRHLVRRRGQEARLRCSPMKGHSHVYWYRQLPEEGLKFMVYLQKENIIDESGMPKERFSAEFPKEGPSILRIQQVVRGDSAAYFCASSLAGNQPQHFGDGTRLSIL.

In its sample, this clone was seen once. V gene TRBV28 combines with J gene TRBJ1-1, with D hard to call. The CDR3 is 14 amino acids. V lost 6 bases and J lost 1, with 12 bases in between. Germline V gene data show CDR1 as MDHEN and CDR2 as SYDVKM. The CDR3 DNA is TGTGCCAGCAGCCTATACAGAGAGAACACTGAAGCTTTCTTT. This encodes CASSLYRENTEAFF.

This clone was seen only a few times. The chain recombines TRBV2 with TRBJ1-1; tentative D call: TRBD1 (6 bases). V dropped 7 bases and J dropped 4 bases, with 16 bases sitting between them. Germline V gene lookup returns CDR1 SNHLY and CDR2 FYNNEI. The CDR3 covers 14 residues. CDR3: CASTFGRGVTEAFF. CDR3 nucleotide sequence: TGTGCCAGCACCTTTGGCAGGGGCGTCACTGAAGCTTTCTTT.

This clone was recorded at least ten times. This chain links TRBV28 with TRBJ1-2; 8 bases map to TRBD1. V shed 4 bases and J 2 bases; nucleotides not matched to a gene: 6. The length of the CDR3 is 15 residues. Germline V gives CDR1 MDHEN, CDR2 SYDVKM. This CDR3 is CASSSPDRANYGYTF. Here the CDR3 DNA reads TGTGCCAGCAGTTCCCCGGACAGGGCCAACTATGGCTACACCTTC.

The CDR3 reads CASKKGVSLNTEAFF. The CDR3 bases are TGTGCCAGTAAAAAGGGGGTGAGCCTGAACACTGAAGCTTTCTTT. The genes are TRBV19 and TRBJ1-1, with a tentative D call TRBD1 (6 bases). The V gene lost 7 bases and the J gene lost 0 bases, with 15 bases spanning the gap. Germline-derived CDR1 and CDR2 are LNHDA and SQIVND (reference sequence). This CDR3 contains 15 residues.

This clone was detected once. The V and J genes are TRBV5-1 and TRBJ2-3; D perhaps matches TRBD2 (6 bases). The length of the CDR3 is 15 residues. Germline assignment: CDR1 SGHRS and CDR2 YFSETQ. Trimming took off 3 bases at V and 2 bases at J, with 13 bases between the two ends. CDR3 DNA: TGCGCCAGCAGCTGGCGGGGTATCTTCACAGATACGCAGTATTTT. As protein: CASSWRGIFTDTQYF.

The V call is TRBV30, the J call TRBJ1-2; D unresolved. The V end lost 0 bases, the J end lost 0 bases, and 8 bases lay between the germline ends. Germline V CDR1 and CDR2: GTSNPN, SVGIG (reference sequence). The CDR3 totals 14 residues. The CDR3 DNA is TGTGCCTGGAGTGTACGCGGAGCTAACTATGGCTACACCTTC. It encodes CAWSVRGANYGYTF.

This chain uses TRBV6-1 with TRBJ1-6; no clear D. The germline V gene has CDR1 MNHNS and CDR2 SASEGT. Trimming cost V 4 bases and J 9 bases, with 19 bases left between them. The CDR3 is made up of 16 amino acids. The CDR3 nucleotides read TGTGCCAGCAGTGCGGGATCATTGGCAGGTACTTCACCCCTCCACTTT. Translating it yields CASSAGSLAGTSPLHF.